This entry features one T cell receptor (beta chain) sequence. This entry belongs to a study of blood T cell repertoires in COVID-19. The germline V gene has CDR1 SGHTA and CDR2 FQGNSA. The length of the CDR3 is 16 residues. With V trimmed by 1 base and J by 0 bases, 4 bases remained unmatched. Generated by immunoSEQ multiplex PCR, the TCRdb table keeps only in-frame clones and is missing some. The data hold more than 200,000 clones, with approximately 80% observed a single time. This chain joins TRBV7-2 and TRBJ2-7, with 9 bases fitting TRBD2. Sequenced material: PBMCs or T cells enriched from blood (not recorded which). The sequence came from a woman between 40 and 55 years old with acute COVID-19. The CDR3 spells CASSLDLAGSSYEQYF. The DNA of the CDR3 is TGTGCCAGCAGCTTAGATCTAGCGGGGAGCTCCTACGAGCAGTACTTC.